This TCR beta chain is drawn from a study of T cell repertoires in cytomegalovirus infection. Turning to the study itself: CMV epitopes used comprised recently identified HLA-C-restricted ones and well-studied HLA-B-restricted ones. Indications of both CMV infection and matching HLA type were provided by public TCR beta signatures.

Only a few counts were recorded for this clonotype. Its antigen is not identified. General study findings and limits: Within the response measured ex vivo, HLA-C-restricted CMV-specific TCR beta clonotypes were dominant.

TCRdb re-called the reads with MiXCR, one entry per CDR3 protein. The table lists 650,000 to 900,000 distinct CDR3 sequences, approximately 30% of them singletons. CDR1 and CDR2 (germline): KGHDR, SFDVKD. The CDR3 totals 14 residues. V dropped 4 bases and J dropped 1 base, with 9 bases sitting between them. The source material was cultured CD8+ T cells from PBMCs, sampled from culture after CMV antigen stimulation. The source is a human donor in good health (CMV status not recorded). Some clones in this sample may be carry-over from other donors' samples. The chain employs TRBV24-1 and TRBJ1-1; D not resolved. CDR3 protein: CATSDGSWNTEAFF. CDR3 DNA: TGTGCCACCAGTGACGGGTCTTGGAACACTGAAGCTTTCTTT.